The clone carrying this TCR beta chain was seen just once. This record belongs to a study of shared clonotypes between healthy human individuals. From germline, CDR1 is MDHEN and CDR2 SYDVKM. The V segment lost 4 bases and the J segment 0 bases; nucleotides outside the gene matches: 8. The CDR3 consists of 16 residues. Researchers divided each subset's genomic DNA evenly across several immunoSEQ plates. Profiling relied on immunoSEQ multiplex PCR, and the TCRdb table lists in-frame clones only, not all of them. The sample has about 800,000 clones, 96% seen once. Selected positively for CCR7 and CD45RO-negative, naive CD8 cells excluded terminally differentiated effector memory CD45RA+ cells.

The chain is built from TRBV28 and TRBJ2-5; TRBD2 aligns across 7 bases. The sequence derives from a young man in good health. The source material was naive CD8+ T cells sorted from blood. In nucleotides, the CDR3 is TGTGCCAGCAGTTCCGTTGCGGGAGAGTACCAAGAGACCCAGTACTTC. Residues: CASSSVAGEYQETQYF.